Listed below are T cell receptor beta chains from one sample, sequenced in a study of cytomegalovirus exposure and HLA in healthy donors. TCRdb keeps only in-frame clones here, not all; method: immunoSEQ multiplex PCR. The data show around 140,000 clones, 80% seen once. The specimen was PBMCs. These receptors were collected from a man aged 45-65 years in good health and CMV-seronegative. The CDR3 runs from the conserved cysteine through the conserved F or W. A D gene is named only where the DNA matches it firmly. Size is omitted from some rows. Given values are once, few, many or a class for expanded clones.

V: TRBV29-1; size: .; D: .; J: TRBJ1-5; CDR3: CSVISGDQPQHF; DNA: TGCAGCGTCATTTCAGGGGACCAGCCCCAGCATTTT
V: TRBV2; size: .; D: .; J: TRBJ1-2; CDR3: CASSEQGQPYGYTF; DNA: TGTGCCAGCAGTGAACAAGGACAGCCCTATGGCTACACCTTC
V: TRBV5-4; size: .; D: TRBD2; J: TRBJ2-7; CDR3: CASSPGGAGVYEQYF; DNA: TGTGCCAGCAGCCCCGGGGGAGCGGGGGTATACGAGCAGTACTTC
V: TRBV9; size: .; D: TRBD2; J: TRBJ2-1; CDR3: CASSVEYRTSGGLNEQFF; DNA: TGTGCCAGCAGCGTAGAATACCGAACTAGCGGGGGTCTCAATGAGCAGTTCTTC
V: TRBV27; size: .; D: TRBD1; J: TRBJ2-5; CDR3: CASSLRTGQETQYF; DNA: TGTGCCAGCAGTTTGCGGACAGGGCAAGAGACCCAGTACTTC
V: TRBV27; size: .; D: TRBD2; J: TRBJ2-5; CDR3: CASSPGLAVQETQYF; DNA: TGTGCCAGCAGCCCGGGACTAGCGGTGCAAGAGACCCAGTACTTC
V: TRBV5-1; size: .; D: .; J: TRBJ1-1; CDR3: CASSLAGKTGTEAFF; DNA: TGCGCCAGCAGCTTGGCCGGAAAGACTGGCACTGAAGCTTTCTTT
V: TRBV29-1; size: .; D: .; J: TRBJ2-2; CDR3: CSVDQGNTGELFF; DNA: TGCAGCGTTGACCAGGGGAACACCGGGGAGCTGTTTTTT
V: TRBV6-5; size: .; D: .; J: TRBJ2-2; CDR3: CASSYGGRQTGELFF; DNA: TGTGCCAGCAGTTACGGGGGGAGGCAAACCGGGGAGCTGTTTTTT
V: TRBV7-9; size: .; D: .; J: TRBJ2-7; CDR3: CASSKTLTYEQYF; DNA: TGTGCCAGCAGTAAGACTCTCACCTACGAGCAGTACTTC
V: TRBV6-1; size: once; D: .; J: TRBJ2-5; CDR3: CASSEREETQYF; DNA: TGTGCCAGCAGTGAACGAGAAGAGACCCAGTACTTC
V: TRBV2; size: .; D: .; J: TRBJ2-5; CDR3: CASSINRVGVETQYF; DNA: TGTGCCAGCAGCATAAACAGGGTTGGGGTAGAGACCCAGTACTTC
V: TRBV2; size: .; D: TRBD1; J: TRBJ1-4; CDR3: CASRETGQGNEKLFF; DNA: TGTGCCAGCAGGGAAACGGGACAGGGTAATGAAAAACTGTTTTTT
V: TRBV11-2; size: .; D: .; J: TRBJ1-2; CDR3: CASSPGQSVFEGYTF; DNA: TGTGCCAGCAGCCCCGGACAGTCTGTCTTCGAGGGCTACACCTTC
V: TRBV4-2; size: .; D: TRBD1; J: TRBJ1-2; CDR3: CASSQDLTGVDGYTF; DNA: TGTGCCAGCAGCCAAGACCTGACAGGGGTAGATGGCTACACCTTC
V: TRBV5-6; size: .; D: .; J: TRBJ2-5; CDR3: CASSLRGREDQYF; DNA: TGTGCCAGCAGCTTGCGGGGAAGGGAGGACCAGTACTTC
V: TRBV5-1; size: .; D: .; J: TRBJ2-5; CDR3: CASSLDVGVSETQYF; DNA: TGCGCCAGCAGCTTGGATGTAGGGGTTTCAGAGACCCAGTACTTC
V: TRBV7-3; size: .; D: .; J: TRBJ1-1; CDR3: CASSPGRGPTTLGPEAFF; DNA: TGTGCCAGCAGCCCCGGTAGGGGCCCCACTACGCTCGGGCCTGAAGCTTTCTTT
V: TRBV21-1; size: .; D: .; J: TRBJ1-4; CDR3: CASSKATFGEKLFF; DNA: TGTGCCAGCAGCAAAGCGACTTTTGGAGAAAAACTGTTTTTT
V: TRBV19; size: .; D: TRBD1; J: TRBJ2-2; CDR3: CASSIQGDTGELFF; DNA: TGTGCCAGTAGTATACAGGGGGACACCGGGGAGCTGTTTTTT
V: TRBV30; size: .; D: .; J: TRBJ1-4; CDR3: CAGRHTFNEKLFF; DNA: TGTGCCGGAAGACATACCTTTAATGAAAAACTGTTTTTT
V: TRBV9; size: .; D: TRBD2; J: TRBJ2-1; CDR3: CASSSRLAGVDEQFF; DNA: TGTGCCAGCAGCTCTCGACTAGCGGGAGTCGATGAGCAGTTCTTC
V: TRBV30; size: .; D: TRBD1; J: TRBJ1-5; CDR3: CAWSEGQGQQPQHF; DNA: TGTGCCTGGAGTGAGGGACAGGGTCAGCAGCCCCAGCATTTT
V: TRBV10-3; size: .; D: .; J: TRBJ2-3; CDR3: CASEERTISTDTQYF; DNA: TGTGCCAGCGAAGAAAGGACAATAAGCACAGATACGCAGTATTTT
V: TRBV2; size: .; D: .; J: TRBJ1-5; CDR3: CASSEGRGSNQPQHF; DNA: TGTGCCAGCAGTGAAGGGCGGGGTAGCAATCAGCCCCAGCATTTT
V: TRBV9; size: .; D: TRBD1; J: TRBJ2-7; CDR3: CASSTGQGTSYEQYF; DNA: TGTGCCAGCAGCACCGGACAGGGCACCTCCTACGAGCAGTACTTC
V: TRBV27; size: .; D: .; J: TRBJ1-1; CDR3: CASSLGRARPEAFF; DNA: TGTGCCAGCAGTTTAGGCAGGGCACGGCCTGAAGCTTTCTTT
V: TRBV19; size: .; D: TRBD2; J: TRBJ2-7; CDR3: CASSIPPLTSGRRYEQYF; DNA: TGTGCCAGTAGTATTCCACCACTGACCAGCGGGAGAAGATACGAGCAGTACTTC
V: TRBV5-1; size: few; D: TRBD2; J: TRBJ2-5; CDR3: CASNGGGVVETQYF; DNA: TGCGCCAGCAATGGCGGGGGAGTGGTCGAGACCCAGTACTTC
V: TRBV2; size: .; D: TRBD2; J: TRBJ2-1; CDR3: CASRVSGINEQFF; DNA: TGTGCCAGCAGAGTTAGCGGGATCAATGAGCAGTTCTTC
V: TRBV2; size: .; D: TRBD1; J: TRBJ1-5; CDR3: CASSAGQASNQPQHF; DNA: TGTGCCAGCAGCGCAGGACAGGCTAGCAATCAGCCCCAGCATTTT
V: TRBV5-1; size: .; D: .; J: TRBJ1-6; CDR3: CASSTAWGDSPLHF; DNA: TGCGCCAGCAGCACCGCATGGGGGGATTCACCCCTCCACTTT
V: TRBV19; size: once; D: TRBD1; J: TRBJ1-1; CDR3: CASRNRGANTEAFF; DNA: TGTGCCAGTAGGAACAGGGGCGCGAACACTGAAGCTTTCTTT
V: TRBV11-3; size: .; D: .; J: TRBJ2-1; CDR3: CASSLGPSGGGLYNEQFF; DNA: TGTGCCAGCAGCTTAGGACCGTCCGGGGGTGGGCTGTACAATGAGCAGTTCTTC
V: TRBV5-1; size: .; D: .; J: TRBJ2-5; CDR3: CASSLEGVQTQYF; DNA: TGCGCCAGCAGCTTGGAAGGGGTTCAGACCCAGTACTTC
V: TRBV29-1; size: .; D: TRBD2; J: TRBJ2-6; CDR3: CSVGAGGPSGANVLTF; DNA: TGCAGCGTAGGAGCGGGGGGGCCCTCTGGGGCCAACGTCCTGACTTTC
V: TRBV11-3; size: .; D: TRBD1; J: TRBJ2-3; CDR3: CASSYAGTGLGGTDTQYF; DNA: TGTGCCAGCAGCTACGCCGGGACAGGTCTTGGGGGCACAGATACGCAGTATTTT
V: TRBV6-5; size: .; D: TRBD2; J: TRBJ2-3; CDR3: CASGLARTDTQYF; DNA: TGTGCCAGCGGACTAGCCCGCACAGATACGCAGTATTTT
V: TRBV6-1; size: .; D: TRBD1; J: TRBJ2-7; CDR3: CASSEGRGLYEQYF; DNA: TGTGCCAGCAGTGAGGGCAGGGGGCTCTACGAGCAGTACTTC
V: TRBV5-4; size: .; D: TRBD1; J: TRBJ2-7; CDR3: CASSLGDSPGEQYF; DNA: TGTGCCAGCAGCCTAGGGGACAGCCCTGGGGAGCAGTACTTC
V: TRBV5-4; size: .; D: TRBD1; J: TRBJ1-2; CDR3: CASSSGTGQRGGYTF; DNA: TGTGCCAGCAGCTCAGGGACAGGGCAAAGGGGTGGCTACACCTTC
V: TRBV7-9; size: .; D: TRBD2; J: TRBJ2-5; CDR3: CASSLGLAGKETQYF; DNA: TGTGCCAGCAGCTTGGGACTAGCGGGAAAAGAGACCCAGTACTTC
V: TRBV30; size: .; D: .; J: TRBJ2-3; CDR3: CAWSVARRTDTQYF; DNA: TGTGCCTGGAGTGTTGCGCGGCGCACAGATACGCAGTATTTT
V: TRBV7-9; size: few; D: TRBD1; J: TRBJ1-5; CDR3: CASSVDRAGQPQHF; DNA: TGTGCCAGCAGCGTCGACAGGGCGGGCCAGCCCCAGCATTTT
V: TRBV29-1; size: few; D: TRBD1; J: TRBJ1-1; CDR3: CSTSGGADTEAFF; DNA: TGCAGCACCTCAGGGGGCGCGGACACTGAAGCTTTCTTT
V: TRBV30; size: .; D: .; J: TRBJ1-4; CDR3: CAWKGGATNEKLFF; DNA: TGTGCCTGGAAAGGGGGAGCAACTAATGAAAAACTGTTTTTT
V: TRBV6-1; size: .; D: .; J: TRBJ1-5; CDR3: CASSEALRRGRQPQHF; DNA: TGTGCCAGCAGTGAAGCGCTTCGCAGGGGAAGACAGCCCCAGCATTTT
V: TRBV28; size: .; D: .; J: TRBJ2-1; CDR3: CASSFSVGGPFF; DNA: TGTGCCAGCAGTTTCTCCGTCGGGGGTCCGTTCTTC
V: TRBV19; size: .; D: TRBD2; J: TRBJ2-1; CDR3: CASSTRTSGAYNEQFF; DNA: TGTGCCAGTAGTACTCGGACTAGCGGGGCCTACAATGAGCAGTTCTTC
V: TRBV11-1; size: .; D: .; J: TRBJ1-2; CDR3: CASSPVGGYGYTF; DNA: TGTGCCAGCAGCCCCGTCGGGGGCTATGGCTACACCTTC
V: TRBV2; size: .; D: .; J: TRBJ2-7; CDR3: CASGPSPHGYEQYF; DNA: TGTGCCAGCGGTCCTAGCCCCCACGGGTACGAGCAGTACTTC
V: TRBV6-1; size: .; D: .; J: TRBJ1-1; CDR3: CASSEGAGRNTEAFF; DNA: TGTGCCAGCAGTGAAGGGGCAGGAAGGAACACTGAAGCTTTCTTT